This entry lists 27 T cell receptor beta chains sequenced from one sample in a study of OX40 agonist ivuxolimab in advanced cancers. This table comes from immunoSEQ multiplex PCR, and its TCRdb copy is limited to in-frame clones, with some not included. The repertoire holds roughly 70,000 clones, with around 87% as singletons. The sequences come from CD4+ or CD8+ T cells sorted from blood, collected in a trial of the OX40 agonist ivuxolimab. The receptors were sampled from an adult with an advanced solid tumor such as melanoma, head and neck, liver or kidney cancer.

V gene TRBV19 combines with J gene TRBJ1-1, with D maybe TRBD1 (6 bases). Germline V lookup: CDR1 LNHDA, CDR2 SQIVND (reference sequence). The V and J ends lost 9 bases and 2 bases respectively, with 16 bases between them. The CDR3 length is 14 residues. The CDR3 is CASTMGGVNTEAFF. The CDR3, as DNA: TGTGCCAGCACAATGGGGGGCGTAAACACTGAAGCTTTCTTT.

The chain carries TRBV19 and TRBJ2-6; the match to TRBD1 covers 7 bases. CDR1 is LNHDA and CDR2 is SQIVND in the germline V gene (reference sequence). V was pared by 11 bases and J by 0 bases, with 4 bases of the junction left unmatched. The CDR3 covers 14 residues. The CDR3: CAVGDSSGANVLTF. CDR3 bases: TGTGCCGTCGGGGACAGCTCTGGGGCCAACGTCCTGACTTTC.

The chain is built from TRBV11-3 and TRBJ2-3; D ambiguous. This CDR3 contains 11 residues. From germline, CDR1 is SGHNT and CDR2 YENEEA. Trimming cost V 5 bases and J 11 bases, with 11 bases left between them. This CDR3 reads CASSNGGMQYF. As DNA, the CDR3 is TGTGCCAGCAGCAACGGCGGTATGCAGTATTTT. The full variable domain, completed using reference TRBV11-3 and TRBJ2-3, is EAGVVQSPRYKIIEKKQPVAFWCNPISGHNTLYWYLQNLGQGPELLIRYENEEAVDDSQLPKDRFSAERLKGVDSTLKIQPAELGDSAVYLCASSNGGMQYFGPGTRLTVL.

CDR3 nucleotide sequence: TGTGCCAGCTCAACATCAGGGGCTAGCAATCAGCCCCAGCATTTT. It is translated as CASSTSGASNQPQHF. The chain links TRBV18 to TRBJ1-5; tentative D call: TRBD1 (6 bases). The CDR3 is 15 residues long. CDR1 and CDR2 (germline): KGHSH, LQKENI. The V end was cut by 5 bases, the J end by 0 bases, with 11 bases between.

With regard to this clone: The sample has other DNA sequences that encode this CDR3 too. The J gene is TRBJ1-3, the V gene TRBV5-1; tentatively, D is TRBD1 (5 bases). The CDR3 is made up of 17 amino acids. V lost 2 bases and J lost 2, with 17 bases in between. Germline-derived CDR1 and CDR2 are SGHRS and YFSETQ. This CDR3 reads CASSFQGIFHAGNTIYF. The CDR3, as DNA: TGCGCCAGCAGCTTCCAGGGTATCTTCCACGCTGGAAACACCATATATTTT. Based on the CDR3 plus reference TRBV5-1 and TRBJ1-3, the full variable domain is KAGVTQTPRYLIKTRGQQVTLSCSPISGHRSVSWYQQTPGQGLQFLFEYFSETQRNKGNFPGRFSGRQFSNSRSEMNVSTLELGDSALYLCASSFQGIFHAGNTIYFGEGSWLTVV.

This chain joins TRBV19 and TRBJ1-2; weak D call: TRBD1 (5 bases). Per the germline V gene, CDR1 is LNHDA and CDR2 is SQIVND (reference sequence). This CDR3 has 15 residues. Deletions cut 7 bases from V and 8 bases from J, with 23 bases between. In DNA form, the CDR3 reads TGTGCCAGTAAGTCGGAGGGGCCCCTAACACGAGGCTACACCTTC. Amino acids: CASKSEGPLTRGYTF.

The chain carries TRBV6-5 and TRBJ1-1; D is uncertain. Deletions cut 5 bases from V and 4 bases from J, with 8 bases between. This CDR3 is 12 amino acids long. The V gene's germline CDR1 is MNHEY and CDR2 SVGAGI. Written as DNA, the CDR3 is TGTGCCAGCAGTGGTGGAGTCACTGAAGCTTTCTTT. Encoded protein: CASSGGVTEAFF.

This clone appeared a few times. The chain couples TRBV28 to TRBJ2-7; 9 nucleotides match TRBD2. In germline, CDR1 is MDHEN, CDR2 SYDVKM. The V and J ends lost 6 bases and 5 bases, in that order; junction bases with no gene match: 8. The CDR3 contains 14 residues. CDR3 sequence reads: CASSQFGTSNEQYF. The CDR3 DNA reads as TGTGCCAGCAGCCAGTTCGGGACTAGCAACGAGCAGTACTTC. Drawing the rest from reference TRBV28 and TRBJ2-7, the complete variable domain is DVKVTQSSRYLVKRTGEKVFLECVQDMDHENMFWYRQDPGLGLRLIYFSYDVKMKEKGDIPEGYSVSREKKERFSLILESASTNQTSMYLCASSQFGTSNEQYFGPGTRLTVT.

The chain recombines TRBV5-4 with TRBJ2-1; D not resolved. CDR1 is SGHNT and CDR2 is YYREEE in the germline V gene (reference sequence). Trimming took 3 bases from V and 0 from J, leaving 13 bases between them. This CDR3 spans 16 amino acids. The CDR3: CASSYGSPSSYNEQFF. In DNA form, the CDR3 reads TGTGCCAGCAGCTATGGGTCTCCTAGCTCCTACAATGAGCAGTTCTTC.

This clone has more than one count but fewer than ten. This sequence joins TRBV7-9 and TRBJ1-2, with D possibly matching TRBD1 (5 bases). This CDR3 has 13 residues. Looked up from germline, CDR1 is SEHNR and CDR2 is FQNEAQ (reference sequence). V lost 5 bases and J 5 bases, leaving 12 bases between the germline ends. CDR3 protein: CASSPQGRYGYTF. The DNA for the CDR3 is TGTGCCAGCAGCCCGCAGGGTCGGTATGGCTACACCTTC.

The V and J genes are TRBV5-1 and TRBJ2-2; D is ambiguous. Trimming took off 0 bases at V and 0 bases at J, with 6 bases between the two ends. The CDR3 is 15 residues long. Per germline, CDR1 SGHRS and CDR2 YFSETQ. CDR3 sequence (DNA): TGCGCCAGCAGCTTGGGCTCGGCGAACACCGGGGAGCTGTTTTTT. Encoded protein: CASSLGSANTGELFF.

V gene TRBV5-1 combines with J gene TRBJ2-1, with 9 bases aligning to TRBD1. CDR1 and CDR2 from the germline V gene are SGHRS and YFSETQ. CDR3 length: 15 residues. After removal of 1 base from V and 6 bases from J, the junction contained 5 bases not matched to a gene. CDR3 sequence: CASSLKQGAGNEQFF. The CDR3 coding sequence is TGCGCCAGCAGCTTGAAACAGGGGGCTGGCAATGAGCAGTTCTTC.

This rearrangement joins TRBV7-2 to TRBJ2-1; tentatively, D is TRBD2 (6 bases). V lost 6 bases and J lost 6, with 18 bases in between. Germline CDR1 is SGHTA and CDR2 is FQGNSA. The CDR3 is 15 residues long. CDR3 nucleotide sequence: TGTGCCAGCAGACCACCGGGACTCAACAGCAATGAGCAGTTCTTC. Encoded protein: CASRPPGLNSNEQFF.

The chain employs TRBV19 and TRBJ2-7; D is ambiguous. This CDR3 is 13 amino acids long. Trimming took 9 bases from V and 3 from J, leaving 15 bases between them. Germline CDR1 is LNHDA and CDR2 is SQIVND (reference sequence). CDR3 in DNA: TGTGCCAGCCTGGGTGGCAGTAACTACGAGCAGTACTTC. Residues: CASLGGSNYEQYF. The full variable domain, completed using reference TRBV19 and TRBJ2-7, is DGGITQSPKYLFRKEGQNVTLSCEQNLNHDAMYWYRQDPGQGLRLIYYSQIVNDFQKGDIAEGYSVSREKKESFPLTVTSAQKNPTAFYLCASLGGSNYEQYFGPGTRLTVT.

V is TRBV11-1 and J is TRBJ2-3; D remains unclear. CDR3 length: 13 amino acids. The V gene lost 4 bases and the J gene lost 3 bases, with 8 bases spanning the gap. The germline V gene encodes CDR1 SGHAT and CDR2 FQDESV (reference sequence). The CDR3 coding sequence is TGTGCCAGCAGCTGGGCCCTTACAGATACGCAGTATTTT. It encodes CASSWALTDTQYF.

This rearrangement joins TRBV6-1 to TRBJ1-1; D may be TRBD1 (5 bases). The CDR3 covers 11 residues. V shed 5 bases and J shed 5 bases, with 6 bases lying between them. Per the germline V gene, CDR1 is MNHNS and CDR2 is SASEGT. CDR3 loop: CASSSGTEAFF. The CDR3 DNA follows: TGTGCCAGCAGTTCAGGGACTGAAGCTTTCTTT.

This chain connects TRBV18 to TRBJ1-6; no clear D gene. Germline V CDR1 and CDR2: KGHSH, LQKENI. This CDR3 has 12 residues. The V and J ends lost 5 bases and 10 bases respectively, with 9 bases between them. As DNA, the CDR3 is TGTGCCAGCTCAACTTCTCAATCACCCCTCCACTTT. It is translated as CASSTSQSPLHF.

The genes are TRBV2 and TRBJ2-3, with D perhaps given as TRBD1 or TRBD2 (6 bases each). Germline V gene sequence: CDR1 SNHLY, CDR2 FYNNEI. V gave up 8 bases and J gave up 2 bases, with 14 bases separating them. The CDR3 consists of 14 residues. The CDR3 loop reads CASERGAHTDTQYF. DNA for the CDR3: TGTGCCAGCGAAAGGGGGGCCCACACAGATACGCAGTATTTT.

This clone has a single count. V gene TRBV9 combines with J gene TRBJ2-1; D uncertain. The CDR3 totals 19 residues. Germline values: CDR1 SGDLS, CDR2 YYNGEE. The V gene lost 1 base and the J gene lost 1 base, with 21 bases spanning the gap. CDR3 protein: CASSVTRMGISKSYNEQFF. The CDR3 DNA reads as TGTGCCAGCAGCGTAACACGAATGGGGATCTCAAAATCCTACAATGAGCAGTTCTTC. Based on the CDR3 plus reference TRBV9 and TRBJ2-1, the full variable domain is DSGVTQTPKHLITATGQRVTLRCSPRSGDLSVYWYQQSLDQGLQFLIQYYNGEERAKGNILERFSAQQFPDLHSELNLSSLELGDSALYFCASSVTRMGISKSYNEQFFGPGTRLTVL.

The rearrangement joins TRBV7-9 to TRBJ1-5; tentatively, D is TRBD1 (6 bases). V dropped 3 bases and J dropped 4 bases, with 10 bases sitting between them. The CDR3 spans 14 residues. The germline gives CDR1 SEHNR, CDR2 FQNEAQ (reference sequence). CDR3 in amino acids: CASSLDSVNQPQHF. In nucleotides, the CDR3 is TGTGCCAGCAGCTTGGACAGCGTTAATCAGCCCCAGCATTTT.

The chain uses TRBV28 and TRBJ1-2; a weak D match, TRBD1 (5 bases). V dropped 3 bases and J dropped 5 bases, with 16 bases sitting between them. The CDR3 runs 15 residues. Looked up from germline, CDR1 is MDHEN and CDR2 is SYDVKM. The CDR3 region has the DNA TGTGCCAGCAGTTTGTATGGGGCCAGGGATTATGGCTACACCTTC. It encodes CASSLYGARDYGYTF.

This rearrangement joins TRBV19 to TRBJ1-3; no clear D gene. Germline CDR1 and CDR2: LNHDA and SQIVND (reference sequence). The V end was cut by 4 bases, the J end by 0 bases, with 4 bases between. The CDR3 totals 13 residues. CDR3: CASSTTSGNTIYF. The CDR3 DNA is TGTGCCAGTAGTACCACCTCTGGAAACACCATATATTTT.

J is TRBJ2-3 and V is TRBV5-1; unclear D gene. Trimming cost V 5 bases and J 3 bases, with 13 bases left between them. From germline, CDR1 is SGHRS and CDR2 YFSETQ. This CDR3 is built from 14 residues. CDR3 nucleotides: TGCGCCAGCAGGCCCACCGGAGAGACAGATACGCAGTATTTT. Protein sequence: CASRPTGETDTQYF.

The CDR3 coding sequence is TGTGCCAGCACAAGAGCTCAAGAGACCCAGTACTTC. Its translation is CASTRAQETQYF. V usage is TRBV7-8 and J usage is TRBJ2-5, with D hard to call. This CDR3 comprises 12 residues. Germline assignment: CDR1 SGHVS and CDR2 FQNEAQ. V shed 7 bases and J shed 2 bases, with 8 bases lying between them.

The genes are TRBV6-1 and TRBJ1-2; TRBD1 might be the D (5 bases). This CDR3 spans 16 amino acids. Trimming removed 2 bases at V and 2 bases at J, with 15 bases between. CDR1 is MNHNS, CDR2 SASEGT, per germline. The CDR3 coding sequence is TGTGCCAGCAGTGAACTCGCGGCAGGGCCCAACTATGGCTACACCTTC. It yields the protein CASSELAAGPNYGYTF.

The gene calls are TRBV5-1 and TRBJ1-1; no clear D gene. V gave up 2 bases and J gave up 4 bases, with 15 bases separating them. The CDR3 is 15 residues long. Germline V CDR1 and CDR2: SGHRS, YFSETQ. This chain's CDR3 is CASSFTVSGITEAFF. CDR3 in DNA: TGCGCCAGCAGCTTCACGGTGTCTGGGATCACTGAAGCTTTCTTT.

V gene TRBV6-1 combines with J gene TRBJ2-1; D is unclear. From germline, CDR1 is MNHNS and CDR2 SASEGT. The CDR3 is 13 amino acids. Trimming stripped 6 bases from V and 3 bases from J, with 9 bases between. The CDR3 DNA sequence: TGTGCCAGCAGACGCGAAAACTACAATGAGCAGTTCTTC. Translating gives CASRRENYNEQFF.